These 5 T cell receptor beta chains share one sample of origin, sequenced in a study of T-cell reconstitution after alpha-beta-depleted transplantation in children. Unique molecular identifiers were incorporated when the TCRbeta library was constructed. TCRdb fed the PCR reads into MiXCR, producing one record per CDR3 protein. Of some 300,000 distinct CDR3 sequences listed, 10% to 13% are singletons. This material consisted of PBMCs from the stem cell graft donor, taken from the stem cell graft. The source of these receptors is a human donor who donated a stem cell graft to a child with acute lymphoblastic leukemia.

This clonotype was counted many times. The CDR3: CASSPSGRVWYF. CDR3 DNA: TGTGCCAGCAGCCCCAGTGGTAGGGTTTGGTACTTC. V and J are TRBV12-3 or TRBV12-4 and TRBJ2-7; D is unclear. The V end was cut by 6 bases, the J end by 12 bases, with 18 bases between. The CDR3 sequence is 12 residues long.

This clonotype appeared many times. This chain connects TRBV29-1 to TRBJ2-1; D is ambiguous. This CDR3 region has 10 residues. CDR1 SQVTM and CDR2 ANQGSEA come from the germline V gene. The V and J ends lost 4 bases and 7 bases respectively, with 5 bases between them. The CDR3 nucleotides are TGCAGCGTTGGGGGAAATGAGCAGTTCTTC. This translates into CSVGGNEQFF.

In its sample, this clonotype was seen a few times. This chain joins TRBV4-3 and TRBJ2-1, with D possibly being TRBD2 (6 bases). Germline V gene sequence: CDR1 LGHNA, CDR2 YSLEER. The CDR3 extends over 16 amino acids. V dropped 0 bases and J dropped 6 bases, with 15 bases sitting between them. As DNA, the CDR3 is TGCGCCAGCAGCCAAGATGCCCCGGAGGGATTCAATGAGCAGTTCTTC. This gives the protein CASSQDAPEGFNEQFF.

This chain connects TRBV28 to TRBJ2-7; 10 bases line up with TRBD1. With 4 bases clipped from V and 5 bases from J, the junction kept 5 bases outside the gene matches. The CDR3 sequence is 14 residues long. The germline CDR1 and CDR2 sequences are MDHEN and SYDVKM. The CDR3 DNA sequence: TGTGCCAGCAGTTCTAATGGACAGGGGGACGAGCAGTACTTC. Translated, it gives CASSSNGQGDEQYF.

This clonotype has at least ten counts. The V call is TRBV7-9, the J call TRBJ1-1; a weak D match, TRBD1 (5 bases). Trimming stripped 5 bases from V and 8 bases from J, with 21 bases between. Looked up from germline, CDR1 is SEHNR and CDR2 is FQNEAQ (reference sequence). The CDR3 consists of 15 residues. CDR3 DNA: TGTGCCAGCAGCCCAGGGCTAATGGCGGCCCCGGAAGCTTTCTTT. Translated, it gives CASSPGLMAAPEAFF.